This TCR beta chain was retrieved from a study of OX40 agonist ivuxolimab in advanced cancers. Study at large: Patients were treated with ivuxolimab, an agonistic anti-OX40 (CD134) antibody. Cohort: approximately 83% men, mean age about 60, aged roughly 20 to 79.

Comments on this clone: Its antigen is not known.

Study findings and constraints: Among the lowest peripheral clonal expansion occurred in 0.1-3.0 mg/kg partial responders.

V was cut by 0 bases and J by 8 bases, with 10 bases left in between. The CDR3 length is 12 residues. Germline V gives CDR1 GTSNPN, CDR2 SVGIG (reference sequence). Profiling relied on immunoSEQ multiplex PCR, and the TCRdb table lists in-frame clones only, not all of them. The sample carries nearly 70,000 clones, about 84% recorded once. This clonotype was sampled from an adult with an advanced solid tumor such as melanoma, head and neck, liver or kidney cancer. The source material was CD4+ or CD8+ T cells sorted from blood, sampled in a trial of the OX40 agonist ivuxolimab. The chain joins TRBV30 to TRBJ1-2; D possibly corresponds to TRBD1 (5 bases). In DNA form, the CDR3 reads TGTGCCTGGAGTGTACGCCGGGGGGGCTACACCTTC. This gives the protein CAWSVRRGGYTF.